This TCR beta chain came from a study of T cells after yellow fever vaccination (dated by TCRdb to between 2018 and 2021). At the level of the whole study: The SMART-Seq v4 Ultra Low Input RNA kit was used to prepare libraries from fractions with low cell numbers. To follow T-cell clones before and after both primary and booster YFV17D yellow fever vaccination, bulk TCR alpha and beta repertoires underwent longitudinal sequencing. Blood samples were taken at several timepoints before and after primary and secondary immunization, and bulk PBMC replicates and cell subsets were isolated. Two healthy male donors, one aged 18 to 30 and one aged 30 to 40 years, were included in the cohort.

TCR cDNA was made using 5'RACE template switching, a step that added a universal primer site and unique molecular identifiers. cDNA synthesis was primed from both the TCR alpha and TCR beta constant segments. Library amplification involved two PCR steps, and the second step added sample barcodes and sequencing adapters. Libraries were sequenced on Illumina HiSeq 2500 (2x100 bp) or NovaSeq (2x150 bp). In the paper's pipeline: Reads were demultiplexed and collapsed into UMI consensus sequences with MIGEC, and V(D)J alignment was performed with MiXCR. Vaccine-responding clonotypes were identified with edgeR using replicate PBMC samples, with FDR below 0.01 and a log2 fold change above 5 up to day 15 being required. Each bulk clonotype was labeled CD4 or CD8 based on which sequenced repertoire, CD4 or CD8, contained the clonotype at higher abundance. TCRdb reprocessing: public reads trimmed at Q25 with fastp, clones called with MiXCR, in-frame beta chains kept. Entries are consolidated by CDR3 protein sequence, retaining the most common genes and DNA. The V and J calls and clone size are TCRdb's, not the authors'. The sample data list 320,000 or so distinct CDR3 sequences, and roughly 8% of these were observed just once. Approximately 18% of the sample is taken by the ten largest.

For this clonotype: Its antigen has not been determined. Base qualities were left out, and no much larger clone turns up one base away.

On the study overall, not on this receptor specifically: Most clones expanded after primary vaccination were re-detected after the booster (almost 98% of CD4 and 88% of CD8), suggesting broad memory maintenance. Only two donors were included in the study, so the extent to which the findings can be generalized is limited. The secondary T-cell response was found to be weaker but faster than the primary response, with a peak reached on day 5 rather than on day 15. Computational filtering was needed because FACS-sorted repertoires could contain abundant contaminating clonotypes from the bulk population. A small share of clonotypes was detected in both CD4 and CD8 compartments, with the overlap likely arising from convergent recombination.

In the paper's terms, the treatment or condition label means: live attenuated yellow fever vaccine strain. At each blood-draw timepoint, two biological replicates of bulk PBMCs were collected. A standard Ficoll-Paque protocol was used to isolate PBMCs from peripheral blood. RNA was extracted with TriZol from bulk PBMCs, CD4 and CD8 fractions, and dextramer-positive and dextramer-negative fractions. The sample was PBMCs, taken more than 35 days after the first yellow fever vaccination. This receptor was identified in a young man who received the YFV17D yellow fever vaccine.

The CDR3 in this case is CASRIGTDYFEQYF. The DNA reads TGCGCCAGCAGGATCGGGACAGATTATTTCGAGCAGTACTTC. The chain joins TRBV10-2 to TRBJ2-7; TRBD1 matches 7 bases in the middle. Its CDR3 holds 14 amino acids, cysteine through phenylalanine. The read is trimmed to its CDR3 DNA, 42 bases read in frame from base 1. The germline V gene sets CDR1 to WSHSY and CDR2 to SAAADI. Trimming leaves V shorter by 6 bases and J shorter by 6 bases, with the junction holding 11 bases beyond the gene matches.